This T cell receptor beta chain emerged from a study of blood T cells in healthy people across ages. This clonotype occurred a few times. Its antigen is not identified. Each donor was a healthy Caucasian individual from Russia, aged roughly 6 to 95. Points from the study as a whole: Roughly linear age-related decline in beta diversity appeared, significant by age approximately 40. Higher diversity and more naive CD4+ cells were features of long-lived donors, compared to aged donors.

Primers used in a second PCR of roughly 6 to 12 cycles were a sample-barcoded 5' primer and a J-beta primer mix. TCRdb redid the calling of the 5' RACE reads with MiXCR, one entry per CDR3 protein. Of some 930,000 distinct CDR3 sequences in the sample, 25% to 30% were seen once. This CDR3 contains 14 residues. Germline CDR1 reads SGDLS; CDR2 reads YYNGEE. V lost 8 bases and J lost 5; bases outside the gene matches: 12. The same specimen was also included in a second study, on T cells of mothers and their children. That investigation notes: All donors were healthy and Caucasian; they were three mothers and their six children.

The sequence came from a middle-aged woman in good health. The sequencing sample was made of blood. J is TRBJ2-5 and V is TRBV9, with 7 bases identical to TRBD2. CDR3 nucleotide sequence: TGTGCCAGTTCGATGGGGGGGTCAGAGGAGACCCAGTACTTC. Translating it yields CASSMGGSEETQYF.